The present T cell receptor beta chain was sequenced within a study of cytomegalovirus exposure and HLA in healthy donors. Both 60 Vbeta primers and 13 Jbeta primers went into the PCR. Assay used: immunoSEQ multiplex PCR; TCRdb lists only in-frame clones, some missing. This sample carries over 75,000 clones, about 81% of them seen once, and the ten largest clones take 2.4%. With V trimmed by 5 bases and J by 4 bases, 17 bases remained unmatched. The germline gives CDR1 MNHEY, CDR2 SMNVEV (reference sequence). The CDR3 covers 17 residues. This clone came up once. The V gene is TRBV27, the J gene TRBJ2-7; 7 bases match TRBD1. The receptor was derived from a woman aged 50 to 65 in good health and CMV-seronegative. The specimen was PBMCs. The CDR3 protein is CASSPLGVTGSGYEQYF. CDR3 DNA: TGTGCCAGCAGTCCACTGGGGGTGACAGGGTCGGGGTACGAGCAGTACTTC.